This is a list of T cell receptor beta chains from one sample in a study of blood T cell repertoires in COVID-19. Measured with immunoSEQ multiplex PCR; TCRdb has only the in-frame clones, and not every one. The sample lists just under 350,000 clones; about nine tenths were seen once. The sequenced sample was peripheral blood. The receptors were gathered from a woman aged 50 to 60 with COVID-19, enrolled during active disease. CDR3s include the opening cysteine and the closing phenylalanine or tryptophan. D genes are given only for firm matches. Clone size appears in some rows only: once, few, many, or a class for an expanded clone.

V gene: TRBV12-5
D gene: -
J gene: TRBJ2-1
clone size: -
CDR3 protein: CASGLWENEQFF
CDR3 DNA: TGTGCTAGTGGCCTATGGGAGAACGAGCAGTTCTTC

V gene: TRBV7-2
D gene: -
J gene: TRBJ1-1
clone size: -
CDR3 protein: CASSLVMANTEAFF
CDR3 DNA: TGTGCCAGCAGCTTAGTGATGGCGAACACTGAAGCTTTCTTT

V gene: TRBV11-3
D gene: TRBD2
J gene: TRBJ2-2
clone size: -
CDR3 protein: CASRSGGNTGELFF
CDR3 DNA: TGTGCCAGCAGATCGGGAGGGAATACCGGGGAGCTGTTTTTT

V gene: TRBV29-1
D gene: TRBD1
J gene: TRBJ1-1
clone size: -
CDR3 protein: CSVPFGQGGTEAFF
CDR3 DNA: TGCAGCGTTCCCTTTGGACAGGGGGGGACTGAAGCTTTCTTT

V gene: TRBV2
D gene: -
J gene: TRBJ1-5
clone size: -
CDR3 protein: CASMFGVGNQPQHF
CDR3 DNA: TGTGCCAGCATGTTCGGGGTTGGCAATCAGCCCCAGCATTTT

V gene: TRBV18
D gene: TRBD2
J gene: TRBJ2-7
clone size: -
CDR3 protein: CASSTGLAYEQYF
CDR3 DNA: TGTGCCAGCTCTACTGGACTAGCCTACGAGCAGTACTTC

V gene: TRBV7-2
D gene: TRBD1
J gene: TRBJ1-2
clone size: -
CDR3 protein: CASSLATTGTGGYTF
CDR3 DNA: TGTGCCAGCAGCTTAGCTACGACAGGGACTGGTGGCTACACCTTC

V gene: TRBV12-5
D gene: -
J gene: TRBJ2-4
clone size: -
CDR3 protein: CASGLVTGHSNIQYF
CDR3 DNA: TGTGCTAGTGGTTTGGTGACGGGACACTCAAACATTCAGTACTTC

V gene: TRBV6-5
D gene: -
J gene: TRBJ2-3
clone size: -
CDR3 protein: CASSSGPPGTDTQYF
CDR3 DNA: TGTGCCAGCAGTAGCGGGCCCCCTGGGACAGATACGCAGTATTTT

V gene: TRBV5-1
D gene: -
J gene: TRBJ1-2
clone size: -
CDR3 protein: CASSTRGPGGYTF
CDR3 DNA: TGCGCCAGCAGCACGCGGGGACCGGGGGGCTACACCTTC

V gene: TRBV7-3
D gene: TRBD2
J gene: TRBJ2-2
clone size: once
CDR3 protein: CASSLNVAGGNGELFF
CDR3 DNA: TGTGCCAGCAGCCTCAACGTAGCGGGAGGGAACGGGGAGCTGTTTTTT

V gene: TRBV6-2/TRBV6-3
D gene: -
J gene: TRBJ2-1
clone size: -
CDR3 protein: CASSYPDRNEQFF
CDR3 DNA: TGTGCCAGCAGTTACCCCGACAGGAATGAGCAGTTCTTC

V gene: TRBV16
D gene: -
J gene: TRBJ2-7
clone size: -
CDR3 protein: CASSPRPRQVGGYEQYF
CDR3 DNA: TGTGCCAGCAGCCCTCGCCCAAGACAGGTCGGAGGCTACGAGCAGTACTTC

V gene: TRBV2
D gene: TRBD1
J gene: TRBJ2-3
clone size: -
CDR3 protein: CASMRDSRTDTQYF
CDR3 DNA: TGTGCCAGCATGAGGGACAGTCGCACAGATACGCAGTATTTT

V gene: TRBV11-3
D gene: -
J gene: TRBJ2-7
clone size: -
CDR3 protein: CASSLRSSEQLYYEQYF
CDR3 DNA: TGTGCCAGCAGCTTAAGGTCTAGCGAACAACTTTACTACGAGCAGTACTTC

V gene: TRBV6-2/TRBV6-3
D gene: -
J gene: TRBJ2-2
clone size: once
CDR3 protein: CASSYSTVRGPKNTGELFF
CDR3 DNA: TGTGCCAGCAGTTACTCGACTGTCAGGGGTCCGAAGAACACCGGGGAGCTGTTTTTT

V gene: TRBV12-3/TRBV12-4
D gene: -
J gene: TRBJ1-4
clone size: -
CDR3 protein: CASSLDSEKLFF
CDR3 DNA: TGTGCCAGCAGTTTGGACAGTGAAAAACTGTTTTTT

V gene: TRBV29-1
D gene: -
J gene: TRBJ2-1
clone size: -
CDR3 protein: CSVIRRVSYNEQFF
CDR3 DNA: TGCAGCGTTATTCGACGGGTCTCCTACAATGAGCAGTTCTTC

V gene: TRBV12-1
D gene: -
J gene: TRBJ2-1
clone size: -
CDR3 protein: CASRPSYEQFF
CDR3 DNA: TGTGCCAGCAGGCCTAGCTATGAGCAGTTCTTC

V gene: TRBV19
D gene: -
J gene: TRBJ1-3
clone size: -
CDR3 protein: CASNAKGNTIYF
CDR3 DNA: TGTGCCAGTAACGCGAAGGGAAACACCATATATTTT

V gene: TRBV19
D gene: -
J gene: TRBJ2-7
clone size: -
CDR3 protein: CASSRGRRYEQYF
CDR3 DNA: TGTGCCAGTAGTAGAGGAAGGAGATACGAGCAGTACTTC

V gene: TRBV24-1
D gene: TRBD1
J gene: TRBJ2-7
clone size: -
CDR3 protein: CATGQDSYEQYF
CDR3 DNA: TGTGCCACGGGACAGGACTCCTACGAGCAGTACTTC

V gene: TRBV7-2
D gene: -
J gene: TRBJ1-3
clone size: once
CDR3 protein: CASSLGGTVGNTIYF
CDR3 DNA: TGTGCCAGCAGCTTAGGCGGGACGGTCGGAAACACCATATATTTT

V gene: TRBV2
D gene: -
J gene: TRBJ2-7
clone size: -
CDR3 protein: CASSVGADSYEQYF
CDR3 DNA: TGTGCCAGCAGTGTTGGAGCAGACTCCTACGAGCAGTACTTC

V gene: TRBV11-3
D gene: -
J gene: TRBJ2-4
clone size: -
CDR3 protein: CASSRRQGGNIQYF
CDR3 DNA: TGTGCCAGCAGCAGAAGGCAGGGGGGAAACATTCAGTACTTC

V gene: TRBV10-3
D gene: TRBD2
J gene: TRBJ2-7
clone size: -
CDR3 protein: CATAGSGKSYEQYF
CDR3 DNA: TGTGCCACCGCCGGTAGCGGGAAATCCTACGAGCAGTACTTC

V gene: TRBV2
D gene: -
J gene: TRBJ1-1
clone size: few
CDR3 protein: CASRNYVGDPQAFF
CDR3 DNA: TGTGCCAGCAGGAACTACGTAGGGGATCCGCAAGCTTTCTTT

V gene: TRBV27
D gene: -
J gene: TRBJ2-6
clone size: few
CDR3 protein: CASTASPGVGLGANVLTF
CDR3 DNA: TGTGCCAGCACCGCGTCCCCAGGGGTGGGGCTGGGGGCCAACGTCCTGACTTTC

V gene: TRBV29-1
D gene: -
J gene: TRBJ2-7
clone size: -
CDR3 protein: CSVANSGYEQYF
CDR3 DNA: TGCAGCGTTGCAAACTCGGGATACGAGCAGTACTTC

V gene: TRBV19
D gene: -
J gene: TRBJ1-5
clone size: many
CDR3 protein: CASSIRGEGSNQPQHF
CDR3 DNA: TGTGCCAGTAGTATTCGGGGGGAAGGGAGCAATCAGCCCCAGCATTTT

V gene: TRBV5-1
D gene: -
J gene: TRBJ2-6
clone size: -
CDR3 protein: CASSLEDRRSGANVLTF
CDR3 DNA: TGCGCCAGCAGCTTGGAGGACAGAAGATCTGGGGCCAACGTCCTGACTTTC

V gene: TRBV7-9
D gene: -
J gene: TRBJ2-4
clone size: -
CDR3 protein: CASSLAGGLVNIQYF
CDR3 DNA: TGTGCCAGCAGCTTAGCGGGGGGTCTAGTAAACATTCAGTACTTC

V gene: TRBV6-6
D gene: TRBD1
J gene: TRBJ2-1
clone size: -
CDR3 protein: CASRSGTGPSYNEQFF
CDR3 DNA: TGTGCCAGCAGATCCGGGACAGGGCCTTCCTACAATGAGCAGTTCTTC

V gene: TRBV4-2
D gene: TRBD1
J gene: TRBJ2-1
clone size: once
CDR3 protein: CASSQGQGPYNEQFF
CDR3 DNA: TGTGCCAGCAGCCAAGGACAGGGGCCCTACAATGAGCAGTTCTTC

V gene: TRBV11-2
D gene: TRBD2
J gene: TRBJ2-5
clone size: -
CDR3 protein: CASSLDLYSGIQETQYF
CDR3 DNA: TGTGCCAGCAGCTTAGATCTTTATAGCGGGATACAAGAGACCCAGTACTTC

V gene: TRBV3-1/TRBV3-2
D gene: -
J gene: TRBJ1-5
clone size: -
CDR3 protein: CASSILPGLNQPQHF
CDR3 DNA: TGTGCCAGCAGTATTTTACCGGGACTCAATCAGCCCCAGCATTTT

V gene: TRBV3-1/TRBV3-2
D gene: TRBD1
J gene: TRBJ2-1
clone size: once
CDR3 protein: CASSFPGQGNYNEQFF
CDR3 DNA: TGTGCCAGCAGCTTTCCGGGACAGGGAAACTACAATGAGCAGTTCTTC

V gene: TRBV7-9
D gene: -
J gene: TRBJ2-2
clone size: few
CDR3 protein: CASTYFSTVNTGELFF
CDR3 DNA: TGTGCCAGCACCTACTTCTCGACAGTGAACACCGGGGAGCTGTTTTTT

V gene: TRBV18
D gene: TRBD1
J gene: TRBJ1-1
clone size: once
CDR3 protein: CASSPLGQGITEAFF
CDR3 DNA: TGTGCCAGCTCACCACTGGGACAGGGGATCACTGAAGCTTTCTTT

V gene: TRBV7-2
D gene: -
J gene: TRBJ1-3
clone size: -
CDR3 protein: CASARGFDSGNTIYF
CDR3 DNA: TGTGCCAGCGCCAGGGGCTTCGACTCTGGAAACACCATATATTTT

V gene: TRBV18
D gene: -
J gene: TRBJ1-5
clone size: -
CDR3 protein: CASSSGTRDQPQHF
CDR3 DNA: TGTGCCAGCTCGTCCGGGACAAGAGATCAGCCCCAGCATTTT

V gene: TRBV7-3
D gene: -
J gene: TRBJ2-2
clone size: -
CDR3 protein: CASSLPTRLGNTGELFF
CDR3 DNA: TGTGCCAGCAGCCTACCAACTAGGCTCGGTAACACCGGGGAGCTGTTTTTT

V gene: TRBV7-2
D gene: -
J gene: TRBJ2-3
clone size: -
CDR3 protein: CASSLRGYTQYF
CDR3 DNA: TGTGCCAGCAGCTTACGAGGGTATACGCAGTATTTT